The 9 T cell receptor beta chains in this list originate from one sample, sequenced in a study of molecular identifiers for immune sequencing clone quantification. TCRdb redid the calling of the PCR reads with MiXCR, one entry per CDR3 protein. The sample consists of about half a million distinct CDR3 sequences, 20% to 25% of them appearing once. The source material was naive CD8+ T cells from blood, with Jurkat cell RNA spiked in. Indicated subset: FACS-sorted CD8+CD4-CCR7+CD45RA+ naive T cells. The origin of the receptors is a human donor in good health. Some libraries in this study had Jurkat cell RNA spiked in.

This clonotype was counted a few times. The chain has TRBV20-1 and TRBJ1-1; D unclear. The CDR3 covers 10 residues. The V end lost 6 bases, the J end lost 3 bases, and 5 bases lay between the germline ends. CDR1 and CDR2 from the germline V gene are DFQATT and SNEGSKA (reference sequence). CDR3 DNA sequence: TGCAGTGCCCCGGACACTGAAGCTTTCTTT. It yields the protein CSAPDTEAFF.

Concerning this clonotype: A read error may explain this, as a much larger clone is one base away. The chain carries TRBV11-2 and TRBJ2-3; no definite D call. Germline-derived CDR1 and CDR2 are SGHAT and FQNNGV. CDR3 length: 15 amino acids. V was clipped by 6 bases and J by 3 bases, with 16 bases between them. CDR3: CASRQPGPGTDTQYF. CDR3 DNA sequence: TGTGCCAGCAGACAGCCGGGCCCTGGAACAGATACGCAGTATTTT.

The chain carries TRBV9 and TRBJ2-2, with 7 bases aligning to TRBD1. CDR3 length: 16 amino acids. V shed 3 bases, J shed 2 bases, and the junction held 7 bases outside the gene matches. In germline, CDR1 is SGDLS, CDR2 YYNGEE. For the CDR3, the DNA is TGTGCCAGCAGCGGGACCGGGACAGCAAACACCGGGGAGCTGTTTTTT. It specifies CASSGTGTANTGELFF.

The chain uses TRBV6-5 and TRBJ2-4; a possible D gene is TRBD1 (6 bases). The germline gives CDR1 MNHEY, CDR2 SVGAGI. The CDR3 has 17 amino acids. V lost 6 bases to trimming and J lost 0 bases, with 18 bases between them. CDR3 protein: CASRPTTGLLAKNIQYF. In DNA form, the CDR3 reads TGTGCCAGCAGACCGACGACAGGTTTACTAGCCAAAAACATTCAGTACTTC.

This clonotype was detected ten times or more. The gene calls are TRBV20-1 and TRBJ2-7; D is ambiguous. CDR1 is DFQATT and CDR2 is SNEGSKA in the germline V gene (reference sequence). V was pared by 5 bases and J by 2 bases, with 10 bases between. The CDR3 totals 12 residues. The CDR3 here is CSAAHITYEQYF. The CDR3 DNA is TGCAGTGCTGCACATATTACCTACGAGCAGTACTTC.

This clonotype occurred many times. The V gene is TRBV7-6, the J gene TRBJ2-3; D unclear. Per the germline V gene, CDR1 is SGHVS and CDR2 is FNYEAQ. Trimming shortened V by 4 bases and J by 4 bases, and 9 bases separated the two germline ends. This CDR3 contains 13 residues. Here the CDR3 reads CASSSDLPDTQYF. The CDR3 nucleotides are TGTGCCAGCAGCTCTGATCTCCCAGATACGCAGTATTTT. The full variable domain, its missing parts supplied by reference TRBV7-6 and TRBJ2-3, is GAGVSQSPRYKVTKRGQDVALRCDPISGHVSLYWYRQALGQGPEFLTYFNYEAQQDKSGLPNDRFSAERPEGSISTLTIQRTEQRDSAMYRCASSSDLPDTQYFGPGTRLTVL.

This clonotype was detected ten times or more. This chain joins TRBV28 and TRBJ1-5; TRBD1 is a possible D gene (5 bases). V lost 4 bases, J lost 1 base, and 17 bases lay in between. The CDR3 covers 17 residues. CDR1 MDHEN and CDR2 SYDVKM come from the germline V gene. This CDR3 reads CASSSTPRTTSNQPQHF. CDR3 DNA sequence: TGTGCCAGCAGTTCTACACCCCGGACAACCAGCAATCAGCCCCAGCATTTT.

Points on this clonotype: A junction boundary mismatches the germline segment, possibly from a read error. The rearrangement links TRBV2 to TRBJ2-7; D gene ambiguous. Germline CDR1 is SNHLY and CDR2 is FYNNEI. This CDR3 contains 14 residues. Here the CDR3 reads CASSEQVSSYEQYF. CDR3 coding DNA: TGCGCCAGCAGTGAGCAGGTAAGCTCCTACGAGCAGTACTTC.

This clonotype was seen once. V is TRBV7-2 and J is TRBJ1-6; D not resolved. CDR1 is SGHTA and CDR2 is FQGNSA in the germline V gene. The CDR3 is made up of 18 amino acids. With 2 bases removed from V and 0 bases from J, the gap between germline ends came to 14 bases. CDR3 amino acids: CASSLPLGSRSYNSPLHF. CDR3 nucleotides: TGTGCCAGCAGCTTACCGCTCGGGAGTCGCTCCTATAATTCACCCCTCCACTTT.